The 9 T cell receptor beta chains in this list originate from one sample, sequenced in a study of T cell responses to AZD1222 COVID-19 vaccine. The data were produced by immunoSEQ multiplex PCR, yet TCRdb's version contains in-frame clones alone and is incomplete. The table has about 48,000 clones, roughly 85% seen once. Sequenced material: peripheral blood, taken 28 days after the second AZD1222 dose. The source is an adult who received the AZD1222 COVID-19 vaccine.

This chain joins TRBV27 and TRBJ1-6; D is uncertain. The CDR3 contains 12 residues. From germline, CDR1 is MNHEY and CDR2 SMNVEV (reference sequence). Trimming left V 6 bases short and J 5 bases short, with 5 bases between. The CDR3 reads CASSYHNSPLHF. In DNA form, the CDR3 reads TGTGCCAGCAGCTATCATAATTCACCCCTCCACTTT.

This clone has a handful of counts. V gene TRBV3-1 (or the pseudogene TRBV3-2) combines with J gene TRBJ2-1; D uncertain. The CDR3 has 16 amino acids. The ends were cut back, 0 bases at V and 4 bases at J, with 13 bases in the middle. Germline V CDR1 and CDR2: LGHDT, YNNKEL (reference sequence). For the CDR3, the DNA is TGTGCCAGCAGCCAAGAGCGGCCCACAGAATACAATGAGCAGTTCTTC. This sequence encodes CASSQERPTEYNEQFF.

The rearrangement joins TRBV9 to TRBJ2-7; D is ambiguous. Germline assignment: CDR1 SGDLS and CDR2 YYNGEE. Trimming shortened V by 0 bases and J by 2 bases, and 9 bases separated the two germline ends. The CDR3 runs 14 residues. CDR3 loop: CASSVAVGAYEQYF. The CDR3 nucleotides are TGTGCCAGCAGCGTAGCCGTAGGAGCCTACGAGCAGTACTTC. Variable domain in full (rest from reference TRBV9 and TRBJ2-7): DSGVTQTPKHLITATGQRVTLRCSPRSGDLSVYWYQQSLDQGLQFLIQYYNGEERAKGNILERFSAQQFPDLHSELNLSSLELGDSALYFCASSVAVGAYEQYFGPGTRLTVT.

The chain carries TRBV2 and TRBJ2-1; no firm D call. The germline V gene has CDR1 SNHLY and CDR2 FYNNEI. The germline V and J ends were trimmed by 2 bases and 1 base, with 3 bases remaining between them. The CDR3 spans 13 residues. CDR3 sequence reads: CASSEWSYNEQFF. The CDR3 bases are TGTGCCAGCAGTGAATGGTCCTACAATGAGCAGTTCTTC.

This rearrangement joins TRBV7-6 to TRBJ1-5; possible D gene TRBD1, 5 bases. V was clipped by 5 bases and J by 3 bases, with 14 bases between them. The germline CDR1 and CDR2 sequences are SGHVS and FNYEAQ. The CDR3 extends over 15 amino acids. CDR3 DNA: TGTGCCAGCAGCCTACAATCAGGGTTCAATCAGCCCCAGCATTTT. Its translation is CASSLQSGFNQPQHF.

The V gene is TRBV10-1, the J gene TRBJ2-1, with TRBD2 matching over 15 bases. Germline values: CDR1 WNHNN, CDR2 SYGVQD (reference sequence). V shed 6 bases and J 0 bases; nucleotides not matched to a gene: 9. CDR3 length: 19 amino acids. The CDR3 loop reads CASRPRTSGRESSYNEQFF. The CDR3 DNA is TGCGCCAGCAGACCCCGGACTAGCGGGAGGGAGAGCTCCTACAATGAGCAGTTCTTC.

This chain joins TRBV28 and TRBJ1-2; 7 nucleotides agree with TRBD1. Germline CDR1 is MDHEN and CDR2 is SYDVKM. This CDR3 has 14 amino acids. V gave up 6 bases and J gave up 2 bases; unmatched junction bases: 6. Here the CDR3 DNA reads TGTGCCAGCAGCCCCGGACAGGCCAACTATGGCTACACCTTC. Protein sequence: CASSPGQANYGYTF.

The rearrangement joins TRBV18 to TRBJ1-3; D gene ambiguous. The V end was cut by 3 bases, the J end by 4 bases, with 4 bases between. Germline values: CDR1 KGHSH, CDR2 LQKENI. The CDR3 sequence is 12 residues long. In DNA form, the CDR3 reads TGTGCCAGCTCACCGCCCGGAAACACCATATATTTT. This translates into CASSPPGNTIYF.

The rearrangement uses TRBV14 and TRBJ1-2, with D tentatively TRBD1 (5 bases). V was trimmed by 0 bases and J by 5 bases, leaving 19 bases between them. The CDR3 has 17 amino acids. The germline CDR1 and CDR2 sequences are SGHDN and FVKESK. The CDR3 nucleotides are TGTGCCAGCAGCCAAGACTTTGGGGGAGGAAGCATTTATGGCTACACCTTC. The encoded protein is CASSQDFGGGSIYGYTF.